The clone carrying this TCR beta chain has a count of ten or more. No antigen is known for it. This CDR3 contains 14 residues. After removal of 3 bases from V and 6 bases from J, the junction contained 4 bases not matched to a gene. Looked up from germline, CDR1 is MDHEN and CDR2 is SYDVKM. The data belong to a study of molecular identifiers for immune sequencing clone quantification. Regarding the study as a whole: In a background of around 1 million naive cells, spiked Jurkat TCR RNA from one cell was reportedly detectable. Over 97% of CMV-specific effector molecules, but under 1% of naive ones, were in clones above 20 copies.

TCRdb analysed the PCR reads with MiXCR anew, one entry per CDR3 protein. This table has over 50,000 distinct CDR3 sequences, about a third appearing once. This receptor was taken from a human donor in good health. Some libraries in this study had Jurkat cell RNA spiked in. Sequencing was carried out using naive CD8+ T cells from blood, with Jurkat cell RNA spiked in. The subset denotes: FACS-sorted CD8+CD4-CCR7+CD45RA+ naive T cells. The V call is TRBV28, the J call TRBJ2-3; 9 bases line up with TRBD2. The CDR3 DNA sequence: TGTGCCAGCAGTTTGGGACTAGCATCGGATACGCAGTATTTT. It encodes CASSLGLASDTQYF.